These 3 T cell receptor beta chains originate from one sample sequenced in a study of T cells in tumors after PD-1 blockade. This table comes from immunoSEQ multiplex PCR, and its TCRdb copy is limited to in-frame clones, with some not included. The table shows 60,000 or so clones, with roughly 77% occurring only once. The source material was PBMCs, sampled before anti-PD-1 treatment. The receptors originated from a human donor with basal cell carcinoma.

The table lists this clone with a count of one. The chain's CDR3 is CASSGIGSWPEAFF. In nucleotides, the CDR3 is TGTGCCAGCAGCGGAATTGGGTCCTGGCCTGAAGCTTTCTTT. The chain recombines TRBV7-9 with TRBJ1-1; D gene ambiguous. This CDR3 spans 14 amino acids. V was clipped by 5 bases and J by 6 bases, with 16 bases between them. Germline CDR1 reads SEHNR; CDR2 reads FQNEAQ (reference sequence).

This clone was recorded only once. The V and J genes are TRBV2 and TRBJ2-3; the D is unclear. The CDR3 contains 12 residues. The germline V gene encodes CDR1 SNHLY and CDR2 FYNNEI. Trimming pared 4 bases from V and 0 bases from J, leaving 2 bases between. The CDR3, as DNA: TGTGCCAGCAGTGCAAGCACAGATACGCAGTATTTT. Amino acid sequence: CASSASTDTQYF. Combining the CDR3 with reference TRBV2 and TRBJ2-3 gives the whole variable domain EPEVTQTPSHQVTQMGQEVILRCVPISNHLYFYWYRQILGQKVEFLVSFYNNEISEKSEIFDDQFSVERPDGSNFTLKIRSTKLEDSAMYFCASSASTDTQYFGPGTRLTVL.

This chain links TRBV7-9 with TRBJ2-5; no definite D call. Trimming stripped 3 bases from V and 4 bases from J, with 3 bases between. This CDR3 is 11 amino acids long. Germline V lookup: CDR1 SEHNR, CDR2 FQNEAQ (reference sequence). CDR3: CASSFSETQYF. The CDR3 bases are TGTGCCAGCAGCTTTTCAGAGACCCAGTACTTC.